The 24 T cell receptor beta chains reported below all come from one sample, sequenced in a study of cytomegalovirus exposure and HLA in healthy donors. The PCR employed 60 Vbeta primers together with 13 Jbeta primers. Generated by immunoSEQ multiplex PCR, the TCRdb table keeps only in-frame clones and is missing some. Of 100,000 to 120,000 clones in the sample, about four fifths are singletons; the top ten hold roughly 2.9%. Sequencing input: PBMCs. These receptors came from an older woman in good health and CMV-seropositive.

The chain recombines TRBV27 with TRBJ1-1; the match to TRBD1 covers 11 bases. Losses at the gene ends were 5 bases for V and 10 bases for J; bases not matched to a gene: 9. The CDR3 is 14 residues long. From germline, CDR1 is MNHEY and CDR2 SMNVEV (reference sequence). The CDR3 is CASSPGTGGRAAFF. CDR3 coding DNA: TGTGCCAGCAGTCCCGGGACAGGGGGTCGGGCAGCTTTCTTT.

This rearrangement joins TRBV10-3 to TRBJ1-1; maybe TRBD1 (5 bases). V was shortened by 5 bases and J by 5 bases, with 6 bases between the two germline ends. The CDR3 loop spans 11 amino acids. Germline V gives CDR1 ENHRY, CDR2 SYGVKD. CDR3 sequence: CAISRGTEAFF. The CDR3 DNA is TGTGCCATCAGTCGGGGGACTGAAGCTTTCTTT.

The sample holds one count of this clone. The same CDR3 is also encoded by other DNA sequences in this sample. The chain uses TRBV18 and TRBJ2-7; 10 bases agree with TRBD2. The V segment lost 2 bases and the J segment 2 bases; nucleotides outside the gene matches: 3. The CDR3 is 15 residues long. Per the germline V gene, CDR1 is KGHSH and CDR2 is LQKENI. The CDR3 DNA follows: TGTGCCAGCTCACCAGGTAGCGGGAGGACCTACGAGCAGTACTTC. Translating gives CASSPGSGRTYEQYF.

The rearrangement links TRBV27 to TRBJ2-1, with 11 bases identical to TRBD2. Unmatched junction bases numbered 1, after V lost 5 bases and J lost 1 base. The CDR3 runs to 15 residues. From germline, CDR1 is MNHEY and CDR2 SMNVEV (reference sequence). The DNA of the CDR3 is TGTGCCAGCAGTCTAGCGGGAGGATCCTACAATGAGCAGTTCTTC. It specifies CASSLAGGSYNEQFF.

The V and J genes are TRBV7-2 and TRBJ2-7; D is perhaps TRBD2 (5 bases). Trimming removed 3 bases from V and 4 bases from J, with 19 bases in between. Per the germline V gene, CDR1 is SGHTA and CDR2 is FQGNSA. The length of the CDR3 is 16 residues. The CDR3 DNA is TGTGCCAGCAGCTTTTCGGTAGGACCAACGGGGTACGAGCAGTACTTC. Translation gives CASSFSVGPTGYEQYF.

This clone appeared once. The chain joins TRBV19 to TRBJ1-5; D possibly corresponds to TRBD1 (6 bases). Germline V gene data show CDR1 as LNHDA and CDR2 as SQIVND (reference sequence). V was trimmed by 4 bases and J by 3 bases, leaving 10 bases between them. This CDR3 spans 14 amino acids. The CDR3 loop reads CASSTDSLNQPQHF. CDR3 DNA sequence: TGTGCCAGTAGTACGGACAGCCTCAATCAGCCCCAGCATTTT.

The chain couples TRBV13 to TRBJ1-1; maybe TRBD1 (6 bases). The V gene's germline CDR1 is PRHDT and CDR2 FYEKMQ (reference sequence). This CDR3 spans 13 amino acids. Trimming took off 4 bases at V and 5 bases at J, with 11 bases between the two ends. CDR3 sequence (DNA): TGTGCCAGCAGCTACAGGGTCAGGACTGAAGCTTTCTTT. Translating gives CASSYRVRTEAFF.

This clone was recorded a few times. J is TRBJ2-3 and V is TRBV20-1, with D possibly TRBD2 on 5 matching bases. Trimming pared 2 bases from V and 10 bases from J, leaving 10 bases between. Germline CDR1 reads DFQATT; CDR2 reads SNEGSKA (reference sequence). The CDR3 sequence is 11 residues long. CDR3 DNA sequence: TGCAGTGCTAGACCGGAGGTAGCGCAGTATTTT. It is translated as CSARPEVAQYF.

The genes are TRBV9 and TRBJ2-1, with D possibly being TRBD2 (6 bases). The CDR3 covers 17 residues. Trimming cost V 0 bases and J 7 bases, with 20 bases left between them. The germline V gene encodes CDR1 SGDLS and CDR2 YYNGEE. CDR3 amino acids: CASSVARTTGERNEQFF. CDR3 coding DNA: TGTGCCAGCAGCGTAGCTAGGACGACGGGAGAAAGGAATGAGCAGTTCTTC.

This clone turned up a few times. The rearrangement joins TRBV7-8 to TRBJ1-2; TRBD1 matches at 8 bases. After removal of 2 bases from V and 3 bases from J, the junction contained 5 bases not matched to a gene. This CDR3 is built from 15 residues. Germline V gene lookup returns CDR1 SGHVS and CDR2 FQNEAQ. CDR3 sequence: CASSLSAGGDYGYTF. Written as DNA, the CDR3 is TGTGCCAGCAGCTTATCGGCAGGGGGCGACTATGGCTACACCTTC.

The chain carries TRBV2 and TRBJ1-4; D remains ambiguous. CDR1 is SNHLY, CDR2 FYNNEI, per germline. This CDR3 is 13 amino acids long. V shed 6 bases and J shed 6 bases, with 11 bases lying between them. The CDR3 DNA reads TGTGCCAGCAGCCCGACACCTTATGAAAAACTGTTTTTT. It yields the protein CASSPTPYEKLFF.

This chain uses TRBV9 with TRBJ1-3; 9 nucleotides line up with TRBD1. Trimming at V came to 1 base and at J to 0 bases, leaving 5 bases not matched to a gene. The CDR3 extends over 17 amino acids. Germline V CDR1 and CDR2: SGDLS, YYNGEE. The chain's CDR3 is CASSVTGGPRSGNTIYF. The CDR3 bases are TGTGCCAGCAGCGTAACAGGGGGCCCCCGCTCTGGAAACACCATATATTTT.

V and J are TRBV7-6 and TRBJ2-1, with D maybe TRBD1 (5 bases). Trimming stripped 5 bases from V and 9 bases from J, with 17 bases between. Germline CDR1 and CDR2: SGHVS and FNYEAQ. This CDR3 is 14 amino acids long. The CDR3 bases are TGTGCCAGCAGCCCAATTTCAGGGTACGGTGAGCAGTTCTTC. Amino acid sequence: CASSPISGYGEQFF. Combining the CDR3 with reference TRBV7-6 and TRBJ2-1 gives the whole variable domain GAGVSQSPRYKVTKRGQDVALRCDPISGHVSLYWYRQALGQGPEFLTYFNYEAQQDKSGLPNDRFSAERPEGSISTLTIQRTEQRDSAMYRCASSPISGYGEQFFGPGTRLTVL.

Written as DNA, the CDR3 is TGTGCCAGCACGAGCCGGGACAACTACGAGCAGTACTTC. This codes for CASTSRDNYEQYF. The rearrangement uses TRBV6-6 and TRBJ2-7, with a weak D call TRBD1 (6 bases). CDR1 MNHNY and CDR2 SVGAGI come from the germline V gene (reference sequence). V was clipped by 7 bases and J by 3 bases, with 13 bases between them. The CDR3 covers 13 residues.

J is TRBJ2-7 and V is TRBV2; 10 bases agree with TRBD2. There are 16 residues in the CDR3. The V and J ends lost 6 bases and 2 bases, in that order; junction bases with no gene match: 10. The germline V gene has CDR1 SNHLY and CDR2 FYNNEI. The CDR3 DNA sequence: TGTGCCAGCAGCCTTGGGCTAGCGGGAGCAACCTACGAGCAGTACTTC. Translating it yields CASSLGLAGATYEQYF.

This clone showed up just once. The chain carries TRBV18 and TRBJ2-1; D gene uncertain. This CDR3 comprises 16 residues. CDR1 and CDR2 (germline): KGHSH, LQKENI. The V end was cut by 6 bases, the J end by 2 bases, with 17 bases between. The CDR3 reads CASSLRPARPYNEQFF. CDR3 DNA sequence: TGTGCCAGCTCCCTCAGGCCGGCCCGGCCCTACAATGAGCAGTTCTTC. The whole variable domain, remainder taken from reference TRBV18 and TRBJ2-1, is NAGVMQNPRHLVRRRGQEARLRCSPMKGHSHVYWYRQLPEEGLKFMVYLQKENIIDESGMPKERFSAEFPKEGPSILRIQQVVRGDSAAYFCASSLRPARPYNEQFFGPGTRLTVL.

The rearrangement uses TRBV7-9 and TRBJ2-1; tentative D call: TRBD1 (5 bases). V shed 1 base and J shed 7 bases, with 20 bases lying between them. Germline V gives CDR1 SEHNR, CDR2 FQNEAQ (reference sequence). This CDR3 has 17 amino acids. Written as DNA, the CDR3 is TGTGCCAGCAGCTTAGGGGCGCTGGGGCTTGGGATAAATGAGCAGTTCTTC. This encodes CASSLGALGLGINEQFF.

This clone has just one count. This chain joins TRBV11-3 and TRBJ2-7, with 7 positions matching TRBD1. The V and J ends lost 5 bases and 2 bases, in that order; junction bases with no gene match: 9. The CDR3 has 15 residues. Germline-derived CDR1 and CDR2 are SGHNT and YENEEA. CDR3 DNA: TGTGCCAGCAGCCCAGGGGGACCTAAAGCCTACGAGCAGTACTTC. It specifies CASSPGGPKAYEQYF.

J is TRBJ1-2 and V is TRBV7-9; no clear D. The V gene's germline CDR1 is SEHNR and CDR2 FQNEAQ (reference sequence). The CDR3 spans 17 residues. Trimming pared 1 base from V and 2 bases from J, leaving 17 bases between. For the CDR3, the DNA is TGTGCCAGCAGCTTAGTAGGAGGGTACTCAGAGAACTATGGCTACACCTTC. Amino acids: CASSLVGGYSENYGYTF.

The V and J genes are TRBV7-6 and TRBJ2-4, with a weak D call TRBD2 (5 bases). Trimming shortened V by 3 bases and J by 1 base, and 16 bases separated the two germline ends. Germline CDR1 SGHVS, CDR2 FNYEAQ. This CDR3 comprises 17 residues. The CDR3 DNA follows: TGTGCCAGCAGCTTCCGGCGAGGGAGTTTGGCCAAAAACATTCAGTACTTC. Protein sequence: CASSFRRGSLAKNIQYF.

The chain uses TRBV28 and TRBJ1-1; 9 positions match TRBD1. J lost 4 bases, V lost 4 bases, and 7 bases had no gene match. The V gene's germline CDR1 is MDHEN and CDR2 SYDVKM. This CDR3 region has 15 residues. DNA for the CDR3: TGTGCCAGCAGTTGGGGACAGGGAGGATTCACTGAAGCTTTCTTT. Its translation: CASSWGQGGFTEAFF.

V and J are TRBV7-9 and TRBJ2-1; TRBD2 might be the D (6 bases). Trimming stripped 5 bases from V and 6 bases from J, with 11 bases between. This CDR3 is built from 13 residues. The germline V gene has CDR1 SEHNR and CDR2 FQNEAQ (reference sequence). The CDR3 region has the DNA TGTGCCAGCAGCCACCGGGAGCGCAATGAGCAGTTCTTC. Encoded protein: CASSHRERNEQFF.

The V call is TRBV19, the J call TRBJ2-7, with D maybe TRBD1 (5 bases). CDR3 size: 17 residues. Germline V gene data show CDR1 as LNHDA and CDR2 as SQIVND (reference sequence). Between the trimmed V and J ends, which lost 1 base and 4 bases, there was a span of 20 bases. CDR3 amino acids: CASSIGVGLLNVYEQYF. The CDR3 nucleotides read TGTGCCAGTAGTATAGGCGTGGGGCTGCTAAACGTTTACGAGCAGTACTTC.

The chain has TRBV5-4 and TRBJ2-5; tentatively, D is TRBD2 (5 bases). The germline V and J ends were trimmed by 7 bases and 2 bases, with 18 bases remaining between them. The CDR3 is 15 amino acids. CDR1 is SGHNT and CDR2 is YYREEE in the germline V gene (reference sequence). CDR3 in DNA: TGTGCCAGCGGACCTGGGAGCATCGGGCAAGAGACCCAGTACTTC. This encodes CASGPGSIGQETQYF.